The clone carrying this TCR beta chain was recorded only once. Its antigen is unknown. The deep-level immunoSEQ assay was used. This table comes from immunoSEQ multiplex PCR, and its TCRdb copy is limited to in-frame clones, with some not included. The table includes 400,000 or so clones, approximately 97% detected once. The sample originates from a study of shared clonotypes between healthy human individuals. Study-wide results and caveats: In this cohort, only blood was sampled, and tissue repertoires likely differ.

Losses at the gene ends were 4 bases for V and 3 bases for J; bases not matched to a gene: 8. Germline V CDR1 and CDR2: ENHRY, SYGVKD. CDR3 length: 17 amino acids. Sequenced sample: memory CD8+ T cells sorted from blood. The subset was: CD45RO+ cells pooled with CCR7-negative TemRA cells. This clonotype was sampled from a man aged 25-40 years in good health. This rearrangement joins TRBV10-3 to TRBJ2-3; 12 bases match TRBD2. CDR3 residues: CAISGGLAGVLTDTQYF. The DNA of the CDR3 is TGTGCCATCAGTGGGGGACTAGCGGGTGTTTTAACAGATACGCAGTATTTT.